This TCR beta chain comes out of a study of cytomegalovirus exposure and HLA in healthy donors. Remarks on this clone: Its antigen is still unknown.

Germline V gene sequence: CDR1 SEHNR, CDR2 FQNEAQ (reference sequence). The V segment lost 5 bases and the J segment 3 bases; nucleotides outside the gene matches: 8. The CDR3 is 17 amino acids. PCR was performed using 60 Vbeta and 13 Jbeta primers. Some clones are missing from TCRdb's copy, which holds only in-frame ones; the method was immunoSEQ multiplex PCR. The repertoire has roughly 100,000 clones, 80% to 90% of them found once; the top ten carry less than 2%. Study-wide results and caveats: Among the most significant clusters, several appeared linked to common viral pathogens in a later analysis. A later look showed TCR association rates differing by HLA locus, highest for DRB1 and lowest for HLA-C.

Sample: PBMCs. The receptor comes from a man aged 45-60 years in good health and CMV-seronegative. J is TRBJ2-3 and V is TRBV7-9; TRBD2 matches 13 bases. The CDR3 sequence: CASSLGTTSGGTDTQYF. The CDR3 nucleotides read TGTGCCAGCAGCCTAGGAACGACTAGCGGGGGGACAGATACGCAGTATTTT.